Below, 18 T cell receptor beta chains from the same sample are listed, as sequenced in a study of post-analysis software for immune sequencing data. Regarding the study as a whole: TRBV5-6, TRBV5-1 and TRBV20-1 belonged to a set of a few TRBV segments that were more frequent in patients than controls.

Their antigens remain unidentified. Each TCR beta cDNA library carried unique molecular identifiers. TCRdb analysed the PCR reads with MiXCR anew, one entry per CDR3 protein. The sample holds about 460,000 distinct CDR3 sequences, over 35% seen once. The source material was blood. These TCRs come from a girl under 18 with multiple sclerosis.

This chain joins TRBV20-1 and TRBJ1-2, with D possibly TRBD1 on 6 matching bases. There are 13 residues in the CDR3. Germline V gene data show CDR1 as DFQATT and CDR2 as SNEGSKA (reference sequence). V gave up 5 bases and J gave up 4 bases, with 14 bases separating them. CDR3 sequence (DNA): TGCAGTGCTGGAGGGGACACCCCCTATGGCTACACCTTC. Residues: CSAGGDTPYGYTF.

The V call is TRBV28, the J call TRBJ2-5; a weak D match, TRBD1 (6 bases). The germline V gene has CDR1 MDHEN and CDR2 SYDVKM. This CDR3 comprises 16 residues. V lost 5 bases to trimming and J lost 1 base, with 17 bases between them. The CDR3 loop reads CASSRGGGRFQETQYF. CDR3 DNA: TGTGCCAGCAGTCGCGGTGGGGGCCGCTTCCAAGAGACCCAGTACTTC.

The V call is TRBV15, the J call TRBJ2-5, with D possibly matching TRBD2 (6 bases). The end of the DNA aligns better with TRBJ2-7, so the J call may be wrong. The CDR3 spans 15 residues. The germline CDR1 and CDR2 sequences are LNHNV and YYDKDF (reference sequence). CDR3 sequence (DNA): TGTGCCACCAGCAGGGACCCGGGACTCGAATACGAGCAGTACTTC. Translated: CATSRDPGLEYEQYF.

V usage is TRBV12-3 or TRBV12-4 and J usage is TRBJ2-7, with D perhaps given as TRBD1 or TRBD2 (5 bases each). The closer fit of TRBJ2-5 to the DNA end suggests the J call may be wrong. The CDR3 covers 14 residues. This chain's CDR3 is CASSSGAPQWTQYF. The CDR3 DNA sequence: TGTGCCAGCAGTTCCGGGGCCCCTCAGTGGACCCAGTACTTC.

The V gene is TRBV11-2, the J gene TRBJ2-4; 8 nucleotides line up with TRBD2. J lost 8 bases, V lost 0 bases, and 9 bases had no gene match. Germline V CDR1 and CDR2: SGHAT, FQNNGV. The CDR3 sequence is 16 residues long. The CDR3 sequence: CASSLDRAAGAYIQYF. Written as DNA, the CDR3 is TGTGCCAGCAGCTTAGATAGGGCAGCGGGAGCGTACATTCAGTACTTC.

The chain is built from TRBV6-5 and TRBJ2-7; 8 nucleotides align to TRBD1. Trimming took 5 bases from V and 6 from J; bases not matched to a gene: 12. CDR3 length: 15 amino acids. Germline CDR1 is MNHEY and CDR2 is SVGAGI. The CDR3 DNA reads TGTGCCAGCAGTAGAAAGACAGGGGTTCGTACCGAGCAGTACTTC. This codes for CASSRKTGVRTEQYF.

This sequence joins TRBV12-3 or TRBV12-4 and TRBJ2-3, with D uncertain. The CDR3 has 11 amino acids. Trimming cost V 7 bases and J 13 bases, with 15 bases left between them. CDR3 nucleotide sequence: TGTGCCAGCACTTTCACAGATGCGGAGTATTTT. This sequence encodes CASTFTDAEYF.

This clonotype came up a few times. This chain joins TRBV4-1 and TRBJ2-7, with 7 nucleotides matching TRBD1. This CDR3 spans 14 amino acids. Germline trimming cut 8 bases from V and 1 base from J; bases unmatched to any gene: 8. Per the germline V gene, CDR1 is MGHRA and CDR2 is YSYEKL. DNA for the CDR3: TGCGCCAGCTCAGACAGGGCGAGATCCTACGAGCAGTACTTC. It codes for CASSDRARSYEQYF.

The DNA for the CDR3 is TGTGCCAGCAGTTACAGGAGACAGGGTACAGATACGCAGTATTTT. Amino acids: CASSYRRQGTDTQYF. V and J are TRBV6-6 and TRBJ2-3, with 7 bases matching TRBD1. CDR3 length: 15 residues. Germline loops: CDR1 MNHNY, CDR2 SVGAGI (reference sequence). Trimming at V came to 2 bases and at J to 3 bases, leaving 5 bases not matched to a gene.

This clonotype was picked up a small number of times. The genes are TRBV29-1 and TRBJ1-2; no firm D call. The V end lost 0 bases, the J end lost 6 bases, and 8 bases lay between the germline ends. Germline V gene data show CDR1 as SQVTM and CDR2 as ANQGSEA. The CDR3 contains 12 residues. CDR3 residues: CSVEEVGDGYTF. CDR3 DNA sequence: TGCAGCGTTGAAGAAGTTGGGGATGGCTACACCTTC. The entire variable domain, with the rest obtained from reference TRBV29-1 and TRBJ1-2, is as follows: SAVISQKPSRDICQRGTSLTIQCQVDSQVTMMFWYRQQPGQSLTLIATANQGSEATYESGFVIDKFPISRPNLTFSTLTVSNMSPEDSSIYLCSVEEVGDGYTFGSGTRLTVV.

This clonotype was recorded a few times. The chain combines TRBV20-1 with TRBJ2-1; 11 nucleotides align to TRBD2. CDR1 is DFQATT, CDR2 SNEGSKA, per germline (reference sequence). With V trimmed by 5 bases and J by 8 bases, 8 bases remained unmatched. This CDR3 region has 14 residues. For the CDR3, the DNA is TGCAGTGCTCCCGATAGCGGGAGGGGGGATGAGCAGTTCTTC. Protein: CSAPDSGRGDEQFF.

The chain links TRBV7-9 to TRBJ1-1; D is undetermined. CDR3 length: 14 amino acids. Trimming cost V 3 bases and J 1 base, with 9 bases left between them. The germline V gene encodes CDR1 SEHNR and CDR2 FQNEAQ (reference sequence). The DNA of the CDR3 is TGTGCCAGCAGCTTGGAAGTAACGAACACTGAAGCTTTCTTT. Protein: CASSLEVTNTEAFF.

This clonotype was counted at least ten times. The junction departs from the called germline gene at one end, perhaps through a read error. The chain links TRBV7-2 to TRBJ1-2, with 8 bases identical to TRBD1. The germline V gene encodes CDR1 SGHTA and CDR2 FQGNSA. The CDR3 runs to 15 residues. The CDR3 DNA follows: TGTGCCAGCACCTTAGACAGGGGATCGAACTATGGCTACACCTTC. Amino acid sequence: CASTLDRGSNYGYTF.

The CDR3 loop is CSVEDRYSPTSGANVLTF. The CDR3 DNA reads TGCAGCGTTGAAGATCGGTACAGCCCGACCTCTGGGGCCAACGTCCTGACTTTC. The chain links TRBV29-1 to TRBJ2-6; D is unclear. The CDR3 totals 18 residues. CDR1 and CDR2 (germline): SQVTM, ANQGSEA. Between the trimmed V and J ends, which lost 0 bases and 0 bases, there was a span of 15 bases.

The chain links TRBV20-1 to TRBJ2-1; TRBD1 might be the D (5 bases). Germline CDR1 and CDR2: DFQATT and SNEGSKA (reference sequence). V lost 2 bases and J 3 bases, leaving 8 bases between the germline ends. There are 13 residues in the CDR3. CDR3 region: CSARTRGYNEQFF. In DNA form, the CDR3 reads TGCAGTGCTAGAACAAGGGGCTACAATGAGCAGTTCTTC.

At least ten counts were recorded for this clonotype. V is TRBV9 and J is TRBJ2-7, with D possibly being TRBD1 (6 bases). The CDR3 contains 13 residues. Trimming shortened V by 2 bases and J by 7 bases, and 13 bases separated the two germline ends. Per the germline V gene, CDR1 is SGDLS and CDR2 is YYNGEE. The CDR3 is CASSVATGREQYF. CDR3 bases: TGTGCCAGCAGCGTGGCGACAGGTCGGGAGCAGTACTTC.

The chain couples TRBV9 to TRBJ2-7; D is unresolved. This CDR3 is built from 15 residues. Germline CDR1 and CDR2: SGDLS and YYNGEE. V was clipped by 0 bases and J by 0 bases, with 10 bases between them. CDR3 nucleotides: TGTGCCAGCAGCGTAGACATCAGTAACTCCTACGAGCAGTACTTC. Translation: CASSVDISNSYEQYF.

This clonotype was found a few times. The rearrangement joins TRBV28 to TRBJ2-1; TRBD2 aligns across 10 bases. The germline CDR1 and CDR2 sequences are MDHEN and SYDVKM. J was trimmed by 1 base and V by 3 bases; bases with no gene match: 6. The CDR3 runs 17 residues. This CDR3 reads CASSFPFSGGSYNEQFF. The CDR3 DNA sequence: TGTGCCAGCAGTTTCCCCTTTAGCGGGGGGTCCTACAATGAGCAGTTCTTC.